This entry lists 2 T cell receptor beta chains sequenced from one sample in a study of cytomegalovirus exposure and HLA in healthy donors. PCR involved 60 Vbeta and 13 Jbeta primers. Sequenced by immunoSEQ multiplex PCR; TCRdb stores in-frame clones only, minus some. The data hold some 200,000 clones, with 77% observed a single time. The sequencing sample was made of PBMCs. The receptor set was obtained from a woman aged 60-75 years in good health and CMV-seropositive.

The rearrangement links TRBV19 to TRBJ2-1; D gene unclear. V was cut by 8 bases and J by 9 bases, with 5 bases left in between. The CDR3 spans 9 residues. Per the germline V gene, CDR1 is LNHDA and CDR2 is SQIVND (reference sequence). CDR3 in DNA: TGTGCCAGTTTCAGTGAGCAGTTCTTC. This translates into CASFSEQFF.

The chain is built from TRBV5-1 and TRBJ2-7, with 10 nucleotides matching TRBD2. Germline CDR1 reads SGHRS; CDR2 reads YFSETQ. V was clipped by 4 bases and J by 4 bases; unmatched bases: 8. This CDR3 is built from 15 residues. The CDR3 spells CASSPSSGGAYEQYF. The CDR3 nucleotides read TGCGCCAGCAGCCCCTCCAGCGGGGGGGCGTACGAGCAGTACTTC.